This note documents a single T cell receptor beta chain sequence. V gave up 1 base and J gave up 6 bases, with 9 bases separating them. Germline V CDR1 and CDR2: SGHNT, YENEEA. The CDR3 covers 13 residues. The data belong to a study of cytomegalovirus exposure and HLA in healthy donors. The study ran its PCR with 60 Vbeta and 13 Jbeta primers. Assay used: immunoSEQ multiplex PCR; TCRdb lists only in-frame clones, some missing. This table has 60,000 or so clones, more than 70% appearing once. This clonotype was obtained from a woman between 40 and 50 years old in good health and CMV-seropositive. Sequencing input: PBMCs. The chain carries TRBV11-3 and TRBJ1-1; TRBD1 is a possible D gene (6 bases). CDR3 sequence: CASSLGRGAEAFF. CDR3 DNA sequence: TGTGCCAGCAGCTTAGGCAGGGGTGCTGAAGCTTTCTTT.